This T cell receptor (beta chain) was recovered during a study of shared clonotypes between healthy human individuals. Study at large: Per donor, CD8 memory used one plate, CD8 naive used two, CD4 memory used three and CD4 naive used three.

The naive CD8 subset, CD45RO-negative cells positively selected for CCR7, excluded terminally differentiated effector memory CD45RA+ cells. The germline V gene has CDR1 MGHRA and CDR2 YSYEKL. The germline V and J ends were trimmed by 0 bases and 7 bases, with 11 bases remaining between them. The CDR3 is 14 residues long. The study ran the assay at deep level. Here immunoSEQ multiplex PCR was the method, and the copy in TCRdb shows in-frame clones only, minus some. The sample yields about 2 million clones, about 95% seen once. This receptor was taken from a man aged 18 to 30 in good health. The chain uses TRBV4-1 and TRBJ2-3; D is perhaps TRBD1 (6 bases). Sequenced: naive CD8+ T cells sorted from blood. The DNA of the CDR3 is TGCGCCAGCAGCCAAGATCCAGGGGCTTATACGCAGTATTTT. Protein: CASSQDPGAYTQYF.